This T cell receptor (beta chain) was observed in a study of cytomegalovirus exposure and HLA in healthy donors. PCR involved 60 Vbeta and 13 Jbeta primers. Generated by immunoSEQ multiplex PCR, the TCRdb table keeps only in-frame clones and is missing some. The table shows approximately 170,000 clones, with about four fifths occurring only once. CDR3 length equals 15 residues. Looked up from germline, CDR1 is SEHNR and CDR2 is FQNEAQ (reference sequence). V was trimmed by 2 bases and J by 6 bases, leaving 13 bases between them. The chain has TRBV7-9 and TRBJ1-4; D perhaps matches TRBD1 (6 bases). This TCR was recovered from a male donor in good health and CMV-seropositive. The sequencing input was PBMCs. As DNA, the CDR3 is TGTGCCAGCAGCTTATTAAGACAGGCAGATGAAAAACTGTTTTTT. The encoded protein is CASSLLRQADEKLFF.